This T cell receptor beta chain derives from a study of shared clonotypes between healthy human individuals. The overall study: Used for every donor were three CD4 naive, three CD4 memory, two CD8 naive and one CD8 memory plate. Notes on the study in general: Sequencing depth was a factor that was expected to affect clonotype sharing among donors.

In regard to this clone: What it recognizes is unknown.

In the naive CD8 group, cells lacked CD45RO and were positively selected for CCR7, so terminally differentiated effector memory CD45RA+ cells were left out. Adult Caucasians living in Nashville, Tennessee made up all of the donors. Germline V lookup: CDR1 SQVTM, CDR2 ANQGSEA. Germline trimming cut 5 bases from V and 0 bases from J; bases unmatched to any gene: 9. The CDR3 sequence is 15 residues long. The run depth of the assay was deep. The method was immunoSEQ multiplex PCR; TCRdb's version includes in-frame clones alone and lacks a portion of them. The sample consists of some 580,000 clones, roughly 98% of them appearing once.

The receptor comes from a man under 40 in good health. This rearrangement joins TRBV29-1 to TRBJ1-1; 7 bases are shared with TRBD1. The sequenced sample consisted of naive CD8+ T cells sorted from blood. The CDR3 region has the DNA TGCAGCGTTCCAACGGGACAGCGATTGAACACTGAAGCTTTCTTT. Protein product: CSVPTGQRLNTEAFF.